The rows below give T cell receptor beta chains drawn from one sample of a study of response to subunit inactivated influenza vaccine. TCRdb ran MiXCR on the RT-PCR reads and lists one entry per CDR3 protein. This sample has around 710,000 distinct CDR3 sequences, with around 14% found just once. Here the sequenced sample was PBMCs from blood, taken around 15 days before vaccination. The receptor set was obtained from a man aged 50-60 years who received an inactivated influenza vaccine. Each CDR3 is given with its conserved first and last residue. A D gene is named only where the DNA matches it firmly. Rows may omit the clone size; those that give it use once, few, many or a size class.

>TRBD1|once|TRBJ2-1|TRBV24-1
CATSDFRGQGFNEQFF
TGTGCCACCAGTGATTTTCGGGGACAGGGGTTCAATGAGCAGTTCTTC
>.|.|TRBJ1-2|TRBV12-3/TRBV12-4
CASSLSGAYGYTF
TGTGCCAGCAGTTTATCAGGGGCGTATGGCTACACCTTC
>.|few|TRBJ2-1|TRBV13
CASSGGTPEQFF
TGTGCCAGCAGCGGCGGGACGCCTGAGCAGTTCTTC
>.|many|TRBJ1-5|TRBV12-3/TRBV12-4
CASSLERHQPQHF
TGTGCCAGCAGTTTGGAACGCCATCAGCCCCAGCATTTT
>.|few|TRBJ2-1|TRBV5-1
CASSYLGGIYNEQFF
TGCGCCAGCAGCTATCTTGGCGGGATCTACAATGAGCAGTTCTTC
>.|.|TRBJ2-7|TRBV6-5
CASSYSRDRRRNEQYF
TGTGCCAGCAGTTACTCGAGAGACAGGCGGCGGAACGAGCAGTACTTC
>.|few|TRBJ1-1|TRBV12-3/TRBV12-4
CASSLGGDVTEAFF
TGTGCCAGCAGTTTAGGAGGGGATGTCACTGAAGCTTTCTTT
>TRBD1|.|TRBJ1-1|TRBV5-1
CASSLNPGTEKNTEAFF
TGCGCCAGCAGCTTAAACCCCGGGACAGAGAAGAACACTGAAGCTTTCTTT
>TRBD1|.|TRBJ2-4|TRBV6-1
CASSLGTEIAKNIQYF
TGTGCCAGCAGCCTCGGGACAGAGATAGCCAAAAACATTCAGTACTTC
>TRBD2|.|TRBJ2-5|TRBV6-2/TRBV6-3
CASSYISGLAGGRQETQYF
TGTGCCAGCAGTTACATTTCAGGACTAGCGGGAGGGCGACAAGAGACCCAGTACTTC
>.|.|TRBJ2-3|TRBV12-3/TRBV12-4
CASSLEAAQYF
TGTGCCAGCAGTTTAGAGGCAGCGCAGTATTTT
>.|few|TRBJ2-5|TRBV20-1
CSPKVWVQETQYF
TGCAGTCCCAAGGTGTGGGTTCAAGAGACCCAGTACTTC
>.|many|TRBJ2-7|TRBV5-5
CASSQQTQDEQYF
TGTGCCAGCAGTCAACAGACCCAGGACGAGCAGTACTTC
>TRBD2|.|TRBJ2-3|TRBV7-8
CASSSGIKFPDTQYF
TGTGCCAGCAGTAGCGGGATTAAGTTTCCAGATACGCAGTATTTT
>.|.|TRBJ2-5|TRBV6-1
CASSESMAGAETQYF
TGTGCCAGCAGTGAATCGATGGCGGGGGCAGAGACCCAGTACTTC
>.|many|TRBJ2-1|TRBV28
CASSFPPIHSLEQFF
TGTGCCAGCAGTTTCCCCCCTATACATTCGCTTGAGCAGTTCTTC
>TRBD2|few|TRBJ2-7|TRBV5-1
CASSRGLDFAYEQYF
TGCGCCAGCAGCAGAGGACTAGACTTTGCTTACGAGCAGTACTTC
>.|many|TRBJ2-3|TRBV20-1
CSAIRPASTDTQYF
TGCAGTGCTATCCGTCCAGCTAGCACAGATACGCAGTATTTT
>.|.|TRBJ2-6|TRBV4-2
CASSQRPSSGANVLTF
TGTGCCAGCAGCCAAAGGCCAAGCTCTGGGGCCAACGTCCTGACTTTC
>.|few|TRBJ2-7|TRBV10-3
CAIKRAALGSYEQYF
TGTGCCATCAAGAGAGCTGCTCTGGGCTCCTACGAGCAGTACTTC
>.|.|TRBJ2-6|TRBV6-5
CASSYEHAGANVLTF
TGTGCCAGCAGTTATGAACACGCGGGGGCCAACGTCCTGACTTTC
>TRBD2|few|TRBJ2-5|TRBV29-1
CSVGKIAGETQYF
TGCAGCGTTGGGAAAATAGCGGGAGAGACCCAGTACTTC
>TRBD2|.|TRBJ2-1|TRBV5-1
CASSGSGANSYNEQFF
TGCGCCAGCAGCGGTAGCGGGGCGAACTCCTACAATGAGCAGTTCTTC
>.|few|TRBJ1-2|TRBV6-5
CASSLAPPGGYTF
TGTGCCAGCAGTTTGGCCCCGCCGGGCGGCTACACCTTC
>TRBD1|many|TRBJ1-3|TRBV6-1
CASSPDRGRGNTIYF
TGTGCCAGCAGTCCGGACAGGGGGAGAGGAAACACCATATATTTT
>.|few|TRBJ1-2|TRBV10-3
CAIQGHNYGYTF
TGTGCCATTCAGGGTCATAACTATGGCTACACCTTC
>.|few|TRBJ2-1|TRBV4-2
CASSQVFRELSNEQFF
TGTGCCAGCAGCCAAGTTTTCCGGGAGCTCAGCAATGAGCAGTTCTTC
>.|.|TRBJ2-7|TRBV4-1
CASSQEVAWPRDEQYF
TGCGCCAGCAGCCAAGAAGTGGCATGGCCGAGGGACGAGCAGTACTTC
>TRBD2|.|TRBJ2-7|TRBV29-1
CSVAYRTRKYEQYF
TGCAGCGTCGCCTATCGGACTAGAAAATACGAGCAGTACTTC
>.|few|TRBJ2-7|TRBV28
CASSTSGTGYEQYF
TGTGCCAGCAGTACGTCCGGGACGGGCTACGAGCAGTACTTC
>.|.|TRBJ2-5|TRBV10-3
CATHRDRQETQYF
TGTGCCACACACAGGGACCGCCAAGAGACCCAGTACTTC
>TRBD1|once|TRBJ1-2|TRBV2
CASSEAGGTVYGYTF
TGTGCCAGCAGTGAAGCGGGGGGGACAGTCTATGGCTACACCTTC
>.|.|TRBJ2-2|TRBV12-3/TRBV12-4
CASTPASRNTGELFF
TGTGCCAGCACCCCGGCTAGTCGTAACACCGGGGAGCTGTTTTTT
>TRBD1|many|TRBJ1-2|TRBV12-3/TRBV12-4
CASSLTPTGYSYGYTF
TGTGCCAGCAGTTTAACCCCGACAGGGTATAGCTATGGCTACACCTTC